The 28 T cell receptor beta chains reported below all come from one sample, sequenced in a study of shared clonotypes between healthy human individuals. Sequenced by immunoSEQ multiplex PCR; TCRdb stores in-frame clones only, minus some. This table holds about 1.1 million clones, around 77% found once. Sequenced: memory CD4+ T cells from PBMCs. Subset here: CD45RA-negative fraction. These receptors were collected from a man aged 18 to 30 in good health. Some clones in this sample may be carry-over from other donors' samples.

This chain links TRBV7-9 with TRBJ2-3, with 8 bases fitting TRBD2. The J segment lost 0 bases and the V segment lost 5 bases, leaving 7 bases of the junction unmatched. Germline V gene data show CDR1 as SEHNR and CDR2 as FQNEAQ (reference sequence). The CDR3 length is 16 residues. CDR3 sequence (DNA): TGTGCCAGCAGCCCCCTAGCGGGCACTAGCACAGATACGCAGTATTTT. It encodes CASSPLAGTSTDTQYF.

In its sample, this clone was seen a few times. The chain combines TRBV5-1 with TRBJ1-2; D is perhaps TRBD1 (5 bases). CDR1 and CDR2 (germline): SGHRS, YFSETQ. This CDR3 spans 14 amino acids. Trimming left V 6 bases short and J 2 bases short, with 14 bases between. CDR3 sequence: CASKSQGANYGYTF. CDR3 DNA sequence: TGCGCCAGCAAAAGTCAGGGAGCCAACTATGGCTACACCTTC. The variable domain in full, completed from reference TRBV5-1 and TRBJ1-2, reads KAGVTQTPRYLIKTRGQQVTLSCSPISGHRSVSWYQQTPGQGLQFLFEYFSETQRNKGNFPGRFSGRQFSNSRSEMNVSTLELGDSALYLCASKSQGANYGYTFGSGTRLTVV.

This sequence joins TRBV6-5 and TRBJ2-2; D is perhaps TRBD2 (5 bases). The V end was cut by 6 bases, the J end by 4 bases, with 12 bases between. This CDR3 is 14 amino acids long. The germline CDR1 and CDR2 sequences are MNHEY and SVGAGI. The CDR3, as DNA: TGTGCCAGCAGATCTAGTGGGAGCACCGGGGAGCTGTTTTTT. The encoded protein is CASRSSGSTGELFF.

The V and J genes are TRBV4-2 and TRBJ2-5; TRBD1 agrees at 9 bases. CDR3 size: 16 residues. V lost 5 bases and J lost 3; bases outside the gene matches: 10. Germline-derived CDR1 and CDR2 are LGHNA and YNFKEQ. The CDR3 sequence is CASSSTSRTGEETQYF. For the CDR3, the DNA is TGTGCCAGCAGCTCAACGAGCCGGACAGGGGAAGAGACCCAGTACTTC.

This chain joins TRBV19 and TRBJ2-5; a possible D gene is TRBD1 (6 bases). Germline V gene lookup returns CDR1 LNHDA and CDR2 SQIVND (reference sequence). V lost 4 bases, J lost 5 bases, and 14 bases lay in between. The CDR3 totals 14 residues. The CDR3 DNA follows: TGTGCCAGTAGTAAACGACAGGAGTCGGAGACCCAGTACTTC. Encoded protein: CASSKRQESETQYF. Filled out from reference TRBV19 and TRBJ2-5, the complete variable domain reads DGGITQSPKYLFRKEGQNVTLSCEQNLNHDAMYWYRQDPGQGLRLIYYSQIVNDFQKGDIAEGYSVSREKKESFPLTVTSAQKNPTAFYLCASSKRQESETQYFGPGTRLLVL.

The chain joins TRBV11-2 to TRBJ1-2; no firm D call. Trimming removed 5 bases at V and 1 base at J, with 11 bases between. CDR3 length equals 14 residues. The V gene's germline CDR1 is SGHAT and CDR2 FQNNGV. The CDR3 protein is CASSPDPRNYGYTF. In DNA, the CDR3 is TGTGCCAGCAGCCCAGACCCTCGTAACTATGGCTACACCTTC. Looking up the rest from reference TRBV11-2 and TRBJ1-2 gives the full variable domain: EAGVAQSPRYKIIEKRQSVAFWCNPISGHATLYWYQQILGQGPKLLIQFQNNGVVDDSQLPKDRFSAERLKGVDSTLKIQPAKLEDSAVYLCASSPDPRNYGYTFGSGTRLTVV.

This clone occurred many times. The chain combines TRBV19 with TRBJ2-3; TRBD1 matches 10 bases. The germline CDR1 and CDR2 sequences are LNHDA and SQIVND (reference sequence). This CDR3 has 16 amino acids. Trimming cost V 3 bases and J 5 bases; bases outside gene matches: 8. This chain's CDR3 is CASSIRGQGRRDTQYF. CDR3 nucleotide sequence: TGTGCCAGTAGTATTAGGGGACAGGGGCGGAGAGATACGCAGTATTTT.

This clone turned up a few times. The rearrangement joins TRBV28 to TRBJ2-2; D is perhaps TRBD1 (6 bases). Germline CDR1 is MDHEN and CDR2 is SYDVKM. The CDR3 runs 14 residues. V lost 10 bases and J lost 3, with 15 bases in between. CDR3 bases: TGTGCCACCCCCCGGCAGGGGTACACCGGGGAGCTGTTTTTT. It translates to CATPRQGYTGELFF. Complete variable domain (other parts from reference TRBV28 and TRBJ2-2): DVKVTQSSRYLVKRTGEKVFLECVQDMDHENMFWYRQDPGLGLRLIYFSYDVKMKEKGDIPEGYSVSREKKERFSLILESASTNQTSMYLCATPRQGYTGELFFGEGSRLTVL.

The rearrangement uses TRBV11-2 and TRBJ2-1; TRBD1 aligns across 11 bases. This CDR3 is built from 16 residues. Germline values: CDR1 SGHAT, CDR2 FQNNGV. Trimming cost V 5 bases and J 7 bases; bases outside gene matches: 10. CDR3: CASSPWTGGIGNEQFF. The DNA for the CDR3 is TGTGCCAGCAGCCCCTGGACAGGGGGCATTGGGAATGAGCAGTTCTTC.

CDR3 nucleotides: TGCGCCAGCAGCCAAGATCGGCCCACAGGGCCCCTCTCCTACAATGAGCAGTTCTTC. Protein sequence: CASSQDRPTGPLSYNEQFF. The V and J genes are TRBV4-3 and TRBJ2-1; D is possibly TRBD1 (6 bases). CDR1 is LGHNA, CDR2 YSLEER, per germline. V lost 0 bases to trimming and J lost 0 bases, with 18 bases between them. This CDR3 comprises 19 residues.

This clone was seen a single time. The chain recombines TRBV29-1 with TRBJ1-1, with unresolved D. The CDR3 runs to 13 residues. The V end lost 1 base, the J end lost 5 bases, and 11 bases lay between the germline ends. CDR1 and CDR2 from the germline V gene are SQVTM and ANQGSEA. The CDR3: CSVEGEYTTEAFF. The CDR3 DNA follows: TGCAGCGTTGAAGGGGAGTACACAACTGAAGCTTTCTTT.

The CDR3 region has the DNA TGCGCCAGCAGCTTGGAGCAGGGTAACACCGGGGAGCTGTTTTTT. Translation: CASSLEQGNTGELFF. The chain combines TRBV5-1 with TRBJ2-2, with D maybe TRBD1 (5 bases). The CDR3 consists of 15 residues. Trimming shortened V by 0 bases and J by 2 bases, and 8 bases separated the two germline ends. Germline V gene sequence: CDR1 SGHRS, CDR2 YFSETQ.

The chain carries TRBV30 and TRBJ2-3; D perhaps matches TRBD1 (6 bases). In germline, CDR1 is GTSNPN, CDR2 SVGIG (reference sequence). Between the trimmed V and J ends, which lost 4 bases and 4 bases, there was a span of 12 bases. The CDR3 totals 13 residues. Here the CDR3 DNA reads TGTGCCTGGACCCCGGGACAATCAGATACGCAGTATTTT. It codes for CAWTPGQSDTQYF.

As to this clone: At the DNA level, this CDR3 is encoded by other sequences in the same sample as well. The gene calls are TRBV7-9 and TRBJ1-1; the D is unclear. Germline CDR1 and CDR2: SEHNR and FQNEAQ (reference sequence). V was trimmed by 5 bases and J by 5 bases, leaving 15 bases between them. The CDR3 is made up of 14 amino acids. The CDR3 here is CASSRDGWNTEAFF. The DNA of the CDR3 is TGTGCCAGCAGCCGTGACGGTTGGAATACTGAAGCTTTCTTT.

Turning to this clone: The sample contains more than one DNA sequence encoding this CDR3. The chain has TRBV5-1 and TRBJ2-1, with 10 bases fitting TRBD2. V shed 4 bases, J shed 3 bases, and the junction held 7 bases outside the gene matches. The CDR3 has 16 residues. Germline V CDR1 and CDR2: SGHRS, YFSETQ. CDR3 sequence: CASSPLAGAGYNEQFF. The CDR3 nucleotides are TGCGCCAGCAGCCCTCTAGCGGGAGCGGGCTACAATGAGCAGTTCTTC.

The genes are TRBV6-5 and TRBJ2-5; D not certain. The V end was cut by 5 bases, the J end by 5 bases, with 18 bases between. The CDR3 covers 15 residues. Germline V gene data show CDR1 as MNHEY and CDR2 as SVGAGI. The chain's CDR3 is CASSKGPQSRETQYF. The DNA of the CDR3 is TGTGCCAGCAGTAAAGGACCGCAGAGTAGGGAGACCCAGTACTTC.

This clone was recorded once. The genes are TRBV19 and TRBJ1-1; D is uncertain. Deletions cut 8 bases from V and 1 base from J, with 8 bases between. In germline, CDR1 is LNHDA, CDR2 SQIVND (reference sequence). This CDR3 comprises 12 residues. The CDR3 loop is CASSPQNTEAFF. CDR3 coding DNA: TGTGCCAGTTCTCCTCAGAACACTGAAGCTTTCTTT.

This chain joins TRBV2 and TRBJ1-1; 7 bases match TRBD1. The trim removed 4 bases at V and 6 bases at J, leaving 5 bases unmatched. Germline values: CDR1 SNHLY, CDR2 FYNNEI. This CDR3 has 13 amino acids. The CDR3 region has the DNA TGTGCCAGCAGTGTTAAGGGGGCACCTGAAGCTTTCTTT. Translated, it gives CASSVKGAPEAFF.

The chain links TRBV6-1 to TRBJ1-1; D is ambiguous. V lost 8 bases and J lost 0, with 16 bases in between. The germline gives CDR1 MNHNS, CDR2 SASEGT. The CDR3 loop spans 15 amino acids. The CDR3 region has the DNA TGTGCCAGCGGGTTCTCGTCAGTCATGAACACTGAAGCTTTCTTT. As protein: CASGFSSVMNTEAFF.

The genes are TRBV9 and TRBJ2-3; either TRBD1 or TRBD2 may supply D (5 bases each). The CDR3 has 16 amino acids. V lost 0 bases and J 2 bases, leaving 13 bases between the germline ends. Germline CDR1 SGDLS, CDR2 YYNGEE. CDR3: CASSVAGDGATDTQYF. In DNA form, the CDR3 reads TGTGCCAGCAGCGTAGCTGGGGACGGCGCCACAGATACGCAGTATTTT.

The rearrangement links TRBV4-1 to TRBJ1-2, with D perhaps TRBD1 (5 bases). CDR3 length: 16 residues. Trimming removed 0 bases at V and 7 bases at J, with 18 bases between. CDR1 and CDR2 (germline): MGHRA, YSYEKL. The CDR3 loop reads CASSQDWEGRRAGYTF. The CDR3 coding sequence is TGCGCCAGCAGCCAAGATTGGGAGGGGAGGAGGGCTGGCTACACCTTC.

In DNA, the CDR3 is TGTGCCAGCAGTGAACCCCCTCGCGAGCAGTACTTC. Its translation: CASSEPPREQYF. The chain carries TRBV6-1 and TRBJ2-7; D not certain. The germline CDR1 and CDR2 sequences are MNHNS and SASEGT. The CDR3 covers 12 residues. V was cut by 2 bases and J by 6 bases, with 8 bases left in between.

The gene calls are TRBV6-5 and TRBJ1-2; no definite D call. This CDR3 comprises 14 residues. Looked up from germline, CDR1 is MNHEY and CDR2 is SVGAGI. The germline V and J ends were trimmed by 0 bases and 3 bases, with 8 bases remaining between them. The CDR3 region is CASSYSSGDYGYTF. The CDR3 coding sequence is TGTGCCAGCAGTTACTCTTCAGGAGACTATGGCTACACCTTC.

At least ten counts were recorded for this clone. The sample holds other DNA sequences that translate to the same CDR3. This chain links TRBV28 with TRBJ1-2; no clear D gene. Germline assignment: CDR1 MDHEN and CDR2 SYDVKM. Trimming pared 10 bases from V and 2 bases from J, leaving 11 bases between. The length of the CDR3 is 12 residues. In DNA form, the CDR3 reads TGTGCCACCGCAGTGGGGAACTATGGCTACACCTTC. This translates into CATAVGNYGYTF.

The chain joins TRBV5-1 to TRBJ2-1; perhaps TRBD2 as D (5 bases). The CDR3 length is 15 residues. V lost 2 bases, J lost 3 bases, and 12 bases lay in between. The germline gives CDR1 SGHRS, CDR2 YFSETQ. The CDR3 spells CASSLEGSGYNEQFF. The CDR3 nucleotides read TGCGCCAGCAGCTTAGAGGGAAGCGGCTACAATGAGCAGTTCTTC. The full variable domain, with the rest looked up from reference TRBV5-1 and TRBJ2-1, is KAGVTQTPRYLIKTRGQQVTLSCSPISGHRSVSWYQQTPGQGLQFLFEYFSETQRNKGNFPGRFSGRQFSNSRSEMNVSTLELGDSALYLCASSLEGSGYNEQFFGPGTRLTVL.

The chain joins TRBV7-8 to TRBJ2-7; 7 nucleotides match TRBD2. From germline, CDR1 is SGHVS and CDR2 FQNEAQ. Trimming removed 8 bases from V and 0 bases from J; junction bases left unmatched: 7. There are 14 residues in the CDR3. CDR3 sequence: CASSRGGNSYEQYF. DNA of the CDR3: TGTGCCAGCTCCCGGGGAGGGAACTCCTACGAGCAGTACTTC.

The chain combines TRBV7-3 with TRBJ2-7, with D tentatively TRBD1 (5 bases). V was shortened by 5 bases and J by 7 bases, with 39 bases between the two germline ends. In germline, CDR1 is SGHTA, CDR2 FQGTGA. This CDR3 is 21 amino acids long. The CDR3 DNA is TGTGCCAGCAGCCCCCACCGACTGGAGAGACCGGACACGTACACAGAGGATGAGCAGTACTTC. This gives the protein CASSPHRLERPDTYTEDEQYF.

The chain couples TRBV19 to TRBJ1-1; no firm D call. CDR3 length equals 14 residues. V lost 4 bases, J lost 10 bases, and 19 bases lay in between. Germline-derived CDR1 and CDR2 are LNHDA and SQIVND (reference sequence). The CDR3 is CASSSRTASLGAFF. The CDR3 DNA sequence: TGTGCCAGTAGTAGCCGTACAGCGTCCTTAGGAGCTTTCTTT.